This T cell receptor (beta chain) was profiled in a study of blood T cells in healthy people across ages. A sample-barcoded 5' primer and a J-beta primer mix were used in a second PCR of roughly 7 to 11 cycles. A template-switch adaptor with 12 random nucleotides tagged each cDNA molecule. TCRdb used MiXCR to reprocess the 5' RACE reads, holding one entry per CDR3 protein. Of under 850,000 distinct CDR3 sequences in the sample, about 34% were seen once. CDR1 SQVTM and CDR2 ANQGSEA come from the germline V gene. V shed 4 bases and J shed 6 bases, with 12 bases lying between them. The CDR3 totals 12 residues. Only a few counts were recorded for this clonotype.

The chain links TRBV29-1 to TRBJ1-2, with a weak D call TRBD1 (5 bases). The TCR originated in a young man in good health. The source material was blood. The CDR3 DNA reads TGCAGCGTTGTGGGGGGGGAGGATGGCTACACCTTC. This codes for CSVVGGEDGYTF.